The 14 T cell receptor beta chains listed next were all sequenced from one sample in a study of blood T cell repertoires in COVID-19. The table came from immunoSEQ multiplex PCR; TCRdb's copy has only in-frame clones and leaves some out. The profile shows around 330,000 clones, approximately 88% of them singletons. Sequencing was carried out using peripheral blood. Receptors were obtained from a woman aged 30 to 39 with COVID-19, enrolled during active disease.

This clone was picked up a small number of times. The DNA for the CDR3 is TGTGCCAGCAGATACGGGGGAGGAAACACCATATATTTT. It encodes CASRYGGGNTIYF. The chain uses TRBV3-1 (or the pseudogene TRBV3-2) and TRBJ1-3, with D possibly being TRBD1 (5 bases). The CDR3 is 13 amino acids. Trimming cost V 6 bases and J 4 bases, with 10 bases left between them. Per germline, CDR1 LGHDT and CDR2 YNNKEL (reference sequence).

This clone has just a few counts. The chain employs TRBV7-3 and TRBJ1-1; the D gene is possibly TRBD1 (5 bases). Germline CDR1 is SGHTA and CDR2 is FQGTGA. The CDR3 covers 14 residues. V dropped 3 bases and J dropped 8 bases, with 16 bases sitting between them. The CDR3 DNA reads TGTGCCAGCAGCTTTAGTGGTTCGAGGACAGAAGCTTTCTTT. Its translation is CASSFSGSRTEAFF. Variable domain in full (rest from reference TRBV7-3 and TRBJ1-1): GAGVSQTPSNKVTEKGKYVELRCDPISGHTALYWYRQSLGQGPEFLIYFQGTGAADDSGLPNDRFFAVRPEGSVSTLKIQRTERGDSAVYLCASSFSGSRTEAFFGQGTRLTVV.

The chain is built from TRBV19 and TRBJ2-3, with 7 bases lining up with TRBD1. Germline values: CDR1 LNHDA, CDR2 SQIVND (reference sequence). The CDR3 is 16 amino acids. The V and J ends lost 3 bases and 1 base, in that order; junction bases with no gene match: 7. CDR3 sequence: CASSMIAGGRTDTQYF. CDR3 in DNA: TGTGCCAGTAGTATGATTGCAGGGGGACGCACAGATACGCAGTATTTT.

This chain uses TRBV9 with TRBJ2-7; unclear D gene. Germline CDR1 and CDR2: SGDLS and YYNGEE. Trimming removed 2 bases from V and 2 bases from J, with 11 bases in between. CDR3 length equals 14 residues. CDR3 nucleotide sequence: TGTGCCAGCAGCGTCGGGTCCGAGACCTACGAGCAGTACTTC. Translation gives CASSVGSETYEQYF. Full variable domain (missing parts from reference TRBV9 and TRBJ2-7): DSGVTQTPKHLITATGQRVTLRCSPRSGDLSVYWYQQSLDQGLQFLIQYYNGEERAKGNILERFSAQQFPDLHSELNLSSLELGDSALYFCASSVGSETYEQYFGPGTRLTVT.

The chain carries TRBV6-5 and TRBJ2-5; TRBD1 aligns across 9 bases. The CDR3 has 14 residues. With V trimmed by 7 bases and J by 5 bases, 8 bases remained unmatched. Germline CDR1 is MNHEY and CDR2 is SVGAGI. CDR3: CASTKGQGWETQYF. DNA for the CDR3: TGTGCCAGCACCAAAGGACAGGGGTGGGAGACCCAGTACTTC.

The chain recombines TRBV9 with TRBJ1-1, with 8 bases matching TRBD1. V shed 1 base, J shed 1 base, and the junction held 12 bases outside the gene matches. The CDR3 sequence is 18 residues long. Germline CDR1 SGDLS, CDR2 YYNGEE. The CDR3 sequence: CASSVSSMFGTGNTEAFF. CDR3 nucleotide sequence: TGTGCCAGCAGCGTAAGCTCGATGTTCGGGACAGGGAACACTGAAGCTTTCTTT.

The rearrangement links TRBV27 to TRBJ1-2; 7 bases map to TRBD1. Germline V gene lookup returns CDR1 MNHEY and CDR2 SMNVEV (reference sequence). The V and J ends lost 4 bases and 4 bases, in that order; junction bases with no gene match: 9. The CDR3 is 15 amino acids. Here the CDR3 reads CASSSRQGGGYGYTF. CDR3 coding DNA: TGTGCCAGCAGTTCACGCCAGGGGGGCGGCTATGGCTACACCTTC.

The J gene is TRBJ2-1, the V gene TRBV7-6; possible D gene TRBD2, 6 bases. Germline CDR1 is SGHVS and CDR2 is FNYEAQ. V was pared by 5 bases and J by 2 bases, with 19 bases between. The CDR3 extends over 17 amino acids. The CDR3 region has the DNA TGTGCCAGCAGCCATAGGACGGCGGGGTCTACCTACAATGAGCAGTTCTTC. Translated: CASSHRTAGSTYNEQFF.

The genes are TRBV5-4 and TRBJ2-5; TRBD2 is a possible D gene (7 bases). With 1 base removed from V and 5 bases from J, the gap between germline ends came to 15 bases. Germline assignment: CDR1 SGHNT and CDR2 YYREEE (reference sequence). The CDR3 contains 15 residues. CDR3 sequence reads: CASSLTSGGGETQYF. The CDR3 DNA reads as TGTGCCAGCAGCTTGACCTCGGGGGGCGGGGAGACCCAGTACTTC. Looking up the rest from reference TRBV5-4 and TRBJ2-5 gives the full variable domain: ETGVTQSPTHLIKTRGQQVTLRCSSQSGHNTVSWYQQALGQGPQFIFQYYREEENGRGNFPPRFSGLQFPNYSSELNVNALELDDSALYLCASSLTSGGGETQYFGPGTRLLVL.

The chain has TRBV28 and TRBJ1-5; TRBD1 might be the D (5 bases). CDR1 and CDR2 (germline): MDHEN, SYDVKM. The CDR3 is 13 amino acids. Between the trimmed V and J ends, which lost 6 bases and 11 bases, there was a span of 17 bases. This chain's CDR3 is CASSTGGSRAQHF. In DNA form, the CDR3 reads TGTGCCAGCAGCACTGGGGGGTCTCGCGCCCAGCATTTT.

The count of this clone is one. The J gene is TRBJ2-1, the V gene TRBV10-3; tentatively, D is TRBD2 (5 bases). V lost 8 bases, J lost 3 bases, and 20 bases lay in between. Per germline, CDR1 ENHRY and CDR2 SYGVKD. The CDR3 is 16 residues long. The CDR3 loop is CAIGSKAGTNYNEQFF. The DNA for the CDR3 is TGTGCCATCGGGTCCAAGGCGGGCACGAACTACAATGAGCAGTTCTTC.

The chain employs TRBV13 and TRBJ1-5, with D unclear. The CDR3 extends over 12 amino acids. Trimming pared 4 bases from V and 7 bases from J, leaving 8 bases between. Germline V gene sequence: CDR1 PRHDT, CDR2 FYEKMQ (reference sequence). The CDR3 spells CASSSRGQPQHF. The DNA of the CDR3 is TGTGCCAGCAGCTCCAGAGGCCAGCCCCAGCATTTT.

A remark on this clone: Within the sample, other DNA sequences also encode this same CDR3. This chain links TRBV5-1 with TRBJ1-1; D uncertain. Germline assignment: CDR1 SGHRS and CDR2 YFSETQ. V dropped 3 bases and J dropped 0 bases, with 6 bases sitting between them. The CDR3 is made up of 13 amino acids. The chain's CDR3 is CASSSTLNTEAFF. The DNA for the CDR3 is TGCGCCAGCAGCTCAACACTGAACACTGAAGCTTTCTTT.

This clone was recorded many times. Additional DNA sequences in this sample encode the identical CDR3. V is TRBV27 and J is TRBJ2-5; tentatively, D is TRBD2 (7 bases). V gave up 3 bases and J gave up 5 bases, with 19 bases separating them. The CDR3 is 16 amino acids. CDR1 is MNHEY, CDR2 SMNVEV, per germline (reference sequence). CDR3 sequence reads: CASSFTQTGRGETQYF. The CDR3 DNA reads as TGTGCCAGCAGTTTTACTCAAACAGGGCGGGGGGAGACCCAGTACTTC.